This T cell receptor beta chain stems from a study of blood T cell repertoires in COVID-19 (dated by TCRdb to the early 2020s). Regarding the research as a whole: The collaborator samples originated in the United States, Italy and Spain and spanned the acute and convalescent phases of COVID-19. The prospective study material was composed of cDNA or gDNA derived from T cells, B-cell-depleted T cells, or PBMCs. Subjects who had been exposed to COVID-19, were actively infected with it, or had recovered from it provided the deeply sampled blood TCRbeta repertoires that made up the dataset. The repertoires were made available in a free public database intended to serve as a resource for research on the immune response to SARS-CoV-2. Samples were obtained from the ongoing ImmuneRACE study (first 160 participants) and from approximately 1,200 subjects provided by 6 global collaborators. Sample metadata almost always included a de-identified subject ID, COVID-19 status, age in years and sex. Where available, HLA class I and class II types were obtained from metadata supplied by the sample provider rather than from assay-based typing.

The paper as a whole reports these results and caveats: The quantity of clinical and demographic metadata differed by source and by participant and was supplied without curation.

For CDR1 and CDR2, the germline V gene lists SGHRS and YFSETQ. Trimming takes 0 bases from V and 2 bases from J, and the germline ends sit 8 bases apart. CDR3 length: 14 amino acids, cysteine to phenylalanine. The sequence is cut down to CDR3 DNA, 42 bases in frame from base 1. The immunoSEQ Assay, a bias-controlled multiplex PCR, was used to amplify TCRbeta CDR3 regions from genomic DNA. The original pipeline was this. The number of nucleated cells in each sample was estimated by amplification of reference gene primers within the assay. To quantify the absolute abundance of each unique TCRbeta CDR3 rearrangement, sequence reads were collapsed and filtered. Productive Simpson clonality was computed per sample as the square root of Simpson's diversity index over productive rearrangements. As stored in TCRdb, this immuneACCESS dataset retains in-frame rearrangements with V and J assigned. A fraction of the clones does not appear; measured against another copy, unresolved V genes explain less than half of the discrepancy, and the remainder lacks a known reason. The DNA was the basis for D and trimming; V, J and clone size are from that table. For this sample the table gives some 460,000 clones, of which 87% were detected only once. Under 0.85% of the sample is held by the ten biggest clonotypes.

In the prospective study, participants were about 18 to 89 years old, resided in about two dozen geographic areas of the United States, and were enrolled through a virtual design. In the prospective study, participants were assigned to cohorts based on the clinical history participants reported in a screening survey and a study questionnaire. Recovered participants in ImmuneRACE Cohort 3 were defined by two consecutive negative NP/OP PCR tests, clearance by a healthcare professional, or resolution of symptoms. In the prospective study, whole blood, serum and a nasopharyngeal or oropharyngeal swab were collected from each participant by mobile phlebotomists. Additional blood draws and questionnaires over an approximately two-month period could optionally be provided by prospective study participants. Before DNA extraction, prospective study blood samples were shipped either frozen or at room temperature.

Points on this clone: Its binding antigen is unknown. Per-base quality was not reported, and no clone a single base away is much larger than it. The sample has other DNA sequences that encode this CDR3 too.

The clonotype was recovered from a young woman who had recovered from COVID-19. The chain was built from TRBV5-1 and TRBJ2-5; TRBD1 is perhaps the D gene, given 5 matching bases. Sequencing was done on a sample of PBMCs or T cells enriched from blood (not recorded which). The CDR3 protein sequence reads: CASSLATGQETQYF. Here is the DNA: TGCGCCAGCAGCTTGGCCACAGGTCAAGAGACCCAGTACTTC.